This note documents a single TCR beta chain sequence. TCRdb's table, derived via immunoSEQ multiplex PCR, lists solely in-frame clones and lacks some. The data show approximately 79,000 clones, over 75% seen once. The sample is drawn from a study of control samples from healthy donors and cancer patients. The CDR3 runs to 14 residues. Germline V gene lookup returns CDR1 LNHDA and CDR2 SQIVND (reference sequence). The junction had 0 bases not matched to a gene; V was cut back by 0 bases and J by 4 bases. Input material: blood. This TCR derives from a man in his forties or fifties in good health. The genes are TRBV19 and TRBJ1-3; 7 positions agree with TRBD1. CDR3 in DNA: TGTGCCAGTAGTATAGACAGGGGGGGAAACACCATATATTTT. This encodes CASSIDRGGNTIYF.